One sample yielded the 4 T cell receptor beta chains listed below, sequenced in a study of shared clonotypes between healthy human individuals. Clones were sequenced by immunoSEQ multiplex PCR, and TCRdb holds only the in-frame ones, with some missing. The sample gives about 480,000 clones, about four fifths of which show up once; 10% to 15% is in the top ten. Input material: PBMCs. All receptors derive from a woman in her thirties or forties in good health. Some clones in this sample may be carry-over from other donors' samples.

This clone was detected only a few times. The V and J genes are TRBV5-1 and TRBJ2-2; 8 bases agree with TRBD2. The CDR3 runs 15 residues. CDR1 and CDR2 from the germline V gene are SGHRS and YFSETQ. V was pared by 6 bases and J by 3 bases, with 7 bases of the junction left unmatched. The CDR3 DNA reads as TGCGCCAGCAAACGGCTAGCGGGCGACACCGGGGAGCTGTTTTTT. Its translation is CASKRLAGDTGELFF.

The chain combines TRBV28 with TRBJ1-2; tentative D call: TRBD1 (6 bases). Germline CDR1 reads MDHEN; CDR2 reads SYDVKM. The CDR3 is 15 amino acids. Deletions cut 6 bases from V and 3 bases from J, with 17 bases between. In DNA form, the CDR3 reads TGTGCCAGCAGGCAAGGGGGGCTGGAGGACTATGGCTACACCTTC. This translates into CASRQGGLEDYGYTF.

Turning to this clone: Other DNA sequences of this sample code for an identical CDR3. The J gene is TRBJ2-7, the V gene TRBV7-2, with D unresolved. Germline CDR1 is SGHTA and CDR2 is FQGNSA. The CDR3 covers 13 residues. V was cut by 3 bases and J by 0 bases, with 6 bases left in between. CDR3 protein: CASSFGSSYEQYF. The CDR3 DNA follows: TGTGCCAGCAGCTTCGGTTCCTCCTACGAGCAGTACTTC.

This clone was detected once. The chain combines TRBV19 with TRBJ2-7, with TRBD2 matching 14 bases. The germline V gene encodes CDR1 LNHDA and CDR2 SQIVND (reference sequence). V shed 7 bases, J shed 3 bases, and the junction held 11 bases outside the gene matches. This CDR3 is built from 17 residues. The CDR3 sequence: CASKGGTSGRSNYEQYF. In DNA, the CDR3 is TGTGCCAGTAAGGGGGGGACTAGCGGGAGAAGTAACTACGAGCAGTACTTC.